This TCR beta chain was retrieved from a study of blood T cell repertoires in COVID-19. Per germline, CDR1 SGHTA and CDR2 FQGTGA. V shed 5 bases and J 10 bases; nucleotides not matched to a gene: 12. The CDR3 has 15 amino acids. Original processing notes: It was from reference gene primer amplification that nucleated cell counts were estimated. Clones were sequenced by immunoSEQ multiplex PCR, and TCRdb holds only the in-frame ones, with some missing. V and J calls and clone size are copied from that table; D and trimming were computed from the DNA. The sample contains approximately 100,000 clones, around 88% of which appear only once.

The sample was peripheral blood. V gene TRBV7-3 combines with J gene TRBJ2-1; 9 nucleotides align to TRBD1. The clonotype originates from a human donor with acute or convalescent COVID-19. The donor label of this sample is uncertain. The CDR3 spells CASSPQGASSEEQFF. CDR3 coding DNA: TGTGCCAGCAGCCCACAGGGGGCTAGTTCTGAGGAGCAGTTCTTC.